A selection of T cell receptor beta chains follows, all from one sample in a study of cytomegalovirus exposure and HLA in healthy donors. Measured with immunoSEQ multiplex PCR; TCRdb has only the in-frame clones, and not every one. The sample carries about 180,000 clones, more than 60% recorded once. Sequencing used PBMCs. Receptors were obtained from a man younger than 35 in good health and CMV-seronegative. The CDR3 runs from the conserved cysteine through the conserved F or W. The D gene is left open where the match is weak. Size is omitted from some rows. Given values are once, few, many or a class for expanded clones.

>TRBJ2-5|NA|TRBV6-5|NA
TGTGCCAGCAGTTACATTACAGGGTCCCAAGAGACCCAGTACTTC
CASSYITGSQETQYF
>TRBJ2-5|TRBD1|TRBV6-5|once
TGTGCCAGCAGTTATGGGACAGAAGAGACCCAGTACTTC
CASSYGTEETQYF
>TRBJ1-2|TRBD1|TRBV7-2|NA
TGTGCCAGCAGTAGCATCCCCGGGACAGAATATGGCTACACCTTC
CASSSIPGTEYGYTF
>TRBJ1-2|NA|TRBV7-9|NA
TGTGCCAGCAGCTTTGATGGGCTAGGCTACACCTTC
CASSFDGLGYTF
>TRBJ1-1|TRBD1|TRBV18|NA
TGTGCCAGCTCCCCGGACAGGAAGAACACTGAAGCTTTCTTT
CASSPDRKNTEAFF
>TRBJ2-2|NA|TRBV5-4|NA
TGTGCCAGCAGCTTGAGCCAGAACACCGGGGAGCTGTTTTTT
CASSLSQNTGELFF
>TRBJ2-7|TRBD2|TRBV4-3|NA
TGCGCCAGCAGCCAAGATTTGGCTAGCGGGAGCTACGAGCAGTACTTC
CASSQDLASGSYEQYF
>TRBJ2-1|NA|TRBV5-6|NA
TGTGCCAGCAGCTTGACTAGCCCGAATGAGCAGTTCTTC
CASSLTSPNEQFF
>TRBJ2-7|TRBD1|TRBV6-5|NA
TGTGCCAGCAGTTCCGGGACAGGGGCCAACTTTTACGAGCAGTACTTC
CASSSGTGANFYEQYF
>TRBJ2-5|NA|TRBV11-2|NA
TGTGCCAGCAGCTTAGTTATCGTCGAGACCCAGTACTTC
CASSLVIVETQYF
>TRBJ2-1|TRBD2|TRBV19|NA
TGTGCCAGTGCTACCTTTACTAGCGGGGGGGCGAATGAGCAGTTCTTC
CASATFTSGGANEQFF
>TRBJ1-5|NA|TRBV6-1|NA
TGTGCCAGCAGTGTCTTCAGCAATCAGCCCCAGCATTTT
CASSVFSNQPQHF
>TRBJ1-5|NA|TRBV2|NA
TGTGCCAGCAGTGGCGTCAATAGCAATCAGCCCCAGCATTTT
CASSGVNSNQPQHF
>TRBJ2-2|NA|TRBV7-9|NA
TGTGCCAGCAGCTTAGAAGCTCTGAACACCGGGGAGCTGTTTTTT
CASSLEALNTGELFF
>TRBJ2-7|TRBD2|TRBV4-3|few
TGCGCCAGCAGCCCCTACCCGGGGGGTGAGCAGTACTTC
CASSPYPGGEQYF
>TRBJ2-1|TRBD1|TRBV7-7|NA
TGTGCTAGCAGCTTGACAGGGGGCAGCGAGCAGTTCTTC
CASSLTGGSEQFF
>TRBJ2-7|TRBD2|TRBV5-4|NA
TGTGCCAGCAGTCTAGCGGGGGCGGAGTACGAGCAGTACTTC
CASSLAGAEYEQYF
>TRBJ2-3|NA|TRBV7-9|NA
TGTGCCAGCAGTTTCCCAGGGGATACGCAGTATTTT
CASSFPGDTQYF
>TRBJ2-7|TRBD2|TRBV5-4|NA
TGTGCCAGCAGCCTGTCGGGGGGGCCAAGTCGCTACGAGCAGTACTTC
CASSLSGGPSRYEQYF
>TRBJ2-3|NA|TRBV6-4|NA
TGTGCCAGCAGGGGGGGACAGACAGATACGCAGTATTTT
CASRGGQTDTQYF
>TRBJ2-3|TRBD2|TRBV7-3|NA
TGTGCCAGCAGCTTTAGCGGGGCGGTCACAGATACGCAGTATTTT
CASSFSGAVTDTQYF
>TRBJ2-7|NA|TRBV15|NA
TGTGCCACCAGCAGAGATGTCGGCGCAGGCTACGAGCAGTACTTC
CATSRDVGAGYEQYF
>TRBJ2-7|NA|TRBV6-5|few
TGTGCCAGCAGTTACACCGACACCGATCAGCAGTACTTC
CASSYTDTDQQYF
>TRBJ2-7|NA|TRBV5-4|NA
TGTGCCAGCAGCTTTCAAGACAGTTCCTACGAGCAGTACTTC
CASSFQDSSYEQYF
>TRBJ1-2|NA|TRBV13|NA
TGTGCCAGCAGCCTCGGGGACTATGGCTACACCTTC
CASSLGDYGYTF
>TRBJ1-5|NA|TRBV19|NA
TGTGCCAGTAGAGATGGCAACTATCAGGGGAGCAATCAGCCCCAGCATTTT
CASRDGNYQGSNQPQHF
>TRBJ2-3|TRBD2|TRBV30|NA
TGTGCCCTGACCGGACTAGCGGGGACCTATACGCAGTATTTT
CALTGLAGTYTQYF
>TRBJ1-6|NA|TRBV6-1|NA
TGTGCCAGCAGTGAAAGGGGGTATCGATCACCCCTCCACTTT
CASSERGYRSPLHF
>TRBJ1-1|NA|TRBV9|few
TGTGCCAGCAGCGTTGGAGGCACTGAAGCTTTCTTT
CASSVGGTEAFF
>TRBJ1-1|NA|TRBV30|NA
TGTGCCTGGAGTGTCCAGGGGAACACTGAAGCTTTCTTT
CAWSVQGNTEAFF
>TRBJ2-7|TRBD2|TRBV4-3|NA
TGCGCCAGCAGCCAAGATACCTCACTAGCGGGGCGTGAGCAGTACTTC
CASSQDTSLAGREQYF
>TRBJ2-1|TRBD2|TRBV7-3|NA
TGTGCCAGCAGCTTAATCGCTAGCGGGAGTGTTTATGAGCAGTTCTTC
CASSLIASGSVYEQFF
>TRBJ1-4|TRBD1|TRBV4-2|NA
TGTGCCAGCAGCCAACAGGACAGGGGTGCAACTAATGAAAAACTGTTTTTT
CASSQQDRGATNEKLFF
>TRBJ1-4|NA|TRBV4-3|few
TGCGCCAGCAGCCAAGACAGGGGAGGGGTGGCAGCAACTAATGAAAAACTGTTTTTT
CASSQDRGGVAATNEKLFF
>TRBJ2-1|TRBD1|TRBV4-1|once
TGCGCCAGCTCCGGGACAGAGAATGAGCAGTTCTTC
CASSGTENEQFF
>TRBJ2-1|NA|TRBV5-4|NA
TGTGCCAGCAGCTTGGGGGGGACTTTCGGTGAGCAGTTCTTC
CASSLGGTFGEQFF
>TRBJ1-2|NA|TRBV19|NA
TGTGCCAGTAGTATCCAAGAGGGAGGGAGCTACACCTTC
CASSIQEGGSYTF
>TRBJ2-7|TRBD2|TRBV7-2|NA
TGTGCCAGCAGCTTAGGACCGGGAGGGCCATACGAGCAGTACTTC
CASSLGPGGPYEQYF
>TRBJ2-7|NA|TRBV4-3|NA
TGCGCCAGCAGCCACTCGCAGGGGGGCGAGCAGTACTTC
CASSHSQGGEQYF
>TRBJ2-3|NA|TRBV2|NA
TGTGCCAGCAGTGATAGAGGAGCCACAGATACGCAGTATTTT
CASSDRGATDTQYF
>TRBJ1-2|NA|TRBV7-2|NA
TGTGCCAGCAGCTTAGGGGACATGACCCATGGCTACACCTTC
CASSLGDMTHGYTF
>TRBJ2-1|TRBD2|TRBV10-3|NA
TGTGCCATCAGTGTGGGGCTAGCGGGAGTGGGTGAGCAGTTCTTC
CAISVGLAGVGEQFF
>TRBJ1-5|NA|TRBV25-1|NA
TGTGCCAGCAGTGAATTCCCCCAGAATCAGCCCCAGCATTTT
CASSEFPQNQPQHF
>TRBJ1-1|TRBD1|TRBV7-2|once
TGTGCCAGCAGCCGTAGGGGGGACAGGGGAGCTTTCTTT
CASSRRGDRGAFF
>TRBJ1-1|NA|TRBV14|NA
TGTGCCAGCAGCCAGGGGGCCGGCACTGAAGCTTTCTTT
CASSQGAGTEAFF